This T cell receptor beta chain was sequenced in a study of T cell clonotyping in hematopoietic cell transplantation (dated by TCRdb to the early 2020s). Study-level background: Recipient samples taken before transplant were obtained following cytoreduction. In the study, some 140 blood samples were gathered from roughly 35 consecutive transplant recipients and their related donors. Patient recruitment ran from 2015 to January 2017, and follow-up continued until late 2020 or death. What the study reported, not specific to this receptor: Just a small fraction of recipient repertoires overlapped with donor repertoires, and more than 97% appeared de novo at the given depth. Sample size was limited, and cells were not sorted, so CD4 and CD8 repertoire contributions could not be separated. Broader TCR repertoire diversity after transplant was predicted by Inverse Simpson Index values from donors and from recipients before transplant. A decrease in recipient TCR diversity was observed after transplant, and a progressive increase in pathologically expanded clonotypes was seen from day 30 to day 180.

In the paper's terms, the time point label means: recipient sample about 28 days before transplant, after cytoreduction. Blood from recipients was drawn roughly 28 days before transplant, then again at days 30, 100 and 180 after transplant. Using Nuclei Lysis Solution, genomic DNA was extracted from unfractionated peripheral blood mononuclear cells that were either fresh or cryopreserved. A word on this clone: No cognate antigen has been identified for it. No base qualities exist here, and no much larger clone lies one base off it.

TCR beta CDR3 regions were amplified from genomic DNA with the immunoSEQ assay, a bias-controlled multiplex PCR using V- and J-specific primers. A second PCR step added a proprietary barcode and Illumina adapter sequences to the CDR3 amplicons. An Illumina MiSeq instrument was used to sequence the CDR3 libraries. In the original analysis: Export and quality control were done with immunoSEQ Analyzer 3.0, while downstream analyses used R Bioconductor and Immunarch. Only productive rearrangements in the normalized downsampled data set were used to calculate repertoire metrics. Clonotypes larger than 5 templates in the normalized cohort were defined as pathologically expanded. Repertoire diversity was measured with the Inverse Simpson Index. CMV-specificity analyses were carried out on the non-normalized data set to capture all clonotypes. TCRdb re-hosts the immuneACCESS table, in-frame sequences only. Its copies lack some clones; in the studies checked, an unresolved V gene accounts for under half of them, and the cause for the rest is not known. V, J and clone size are those of that table, while D and trimming were read from the DNA. The sample records fewer than 20,000 clones, 90% to 95% of which are singletons. The ten largest clones take up approximately 1.8% of the sample.

V is clipped by 2 bases and J by 2 bases, and the sequence between their germline boundaries is 8 bases long. From cysteine to phenylalanine, the CDR3 is 14 amino acids long. Only the CDR3 portion is preserved as DNA: 42 bases, with reading frame beginning at the first base. CDR1 and CDR2 (MNHEY, SMNVEV) derive from the germline V gene (reference sequence). Sequencing was performed on peripheral blood mononuclear cells, taken before stem cell transplant. The chain uses TRBV27 and TRBJ2-3; there is no confident call for the D gene. The TCR comes from a man aged 18-30 years with biphenotypic leukemia. Some clones in this sample may be carry-over from other donors' samples. CDR3 protein: CASSLVTVTDTQYF. The DNA reads TGTGCCAGCAGTTTAGTTACAGTCACAGATACGCAGTATTTT.